This T cell receptor (beta chain) is drawn from a study of blood T cell repertoires in COVID-19. Study overall: There were acute and convalescent COVID-19 samples, and they came from the United States, Italy and Spain. The cDNA or gDNA used as material had been derived from T cells, B-cell-depleted T cells, or PBMCs.

Original methodology: Reference gene primer amplification in the assay estimated nucleated cell counts. Here immunoSEQ multiplex PCR was the method, and the copy in TCRdb shows in-frame clones only, minus some. D and trimming were read from the DNA, whereas the V and J calls and clone size are those reported in that table. The sample has about 130,000 clones, about 72% seen once. The CDR3 spans 12 residues. Trimming removed 8 bases from V and 4 bases from J, with 11 bases in between. From germline, CDR1 is LNHDA and CDR2 SQIVND (reference sequence). The chain uses TRBV19 and TRBJ2-5; D may be TRBD2 (5 bases). This TCR came from a man aged 60 to 75 who had recovered from COVID-19. The sequenced sample was peripheral blood. The CDR3 here is CASSPGSETQYF. The CDR3 DNA is TGTGCCAGTTCCCCGGGGTCAGAGACCCAGTACTTC.